These 22 T cell receptor beta chains were all obtained from the same sample, sequenced in a study of blood T cell repertoires in COVID-19. Clones were sequenced by immunoSEQ multiplex PCR, and TCRdb holds only the in-frame ones, with some missing. This sample has under 70,000 clones, with roughly three quarters found just once. Sequencing used peripheral blood. The receptors come from an elderly woman with active or convalescent COVID-19.

The sample holds a few counts of this clone. The genes are TRBV3-1 (or the pseudogene TRBV3-2) and TRBJ1-1; no firm D call. CDR1 and CDR2 from the germline V gene are LGHDT and YNNKEL (reference sequence). V lost 3 bases and J 4 bases, leaving 9 bases between the germline ends. This CDR3 spans 13 amino acids. The CDR3 bases are TGTGCCAGCAGCCATAGAGAGGCCACTGAAGCTTTCTTT. Amino acid sequence: CASSHREATEAFF.

The chain is built from TRBV5-5 and TRBJ2-5; possibly TRBD2 for D (5 bases). Trimming left V 4 bases short and J 5 bases short, with 15 bases between. CDR3 size: 14 residues. From germline, CDR1 is SGHKS and CDR2 YYEKEE (reference sequence). This chain's CDR3 is CASSTGRGRETQYF. The CDR3 DNA follows: TGTGCCAGCAGCACCGGACGGGGTCGCGAGACCCAGTACTTC.

The J gene is TRBJ2-3, the V gene TRBV7-2; 7 bases are a match to TRBD2. V was clipped by 5 bases and J by 2 bases; unmatched bases: 4. Germline CDR1 SGHTA, CDR2 FQGNSA. The CDR3 consists of 14 residues. CDR3: CASSEGLDTDTQYF. CDR3 sequence (DNA): TGTGCCAGCAGCGAAGGACTAGACACAGATACGCAGTATTTT.

This chain connects TRBV18 to TRBJ1-2; possibly TRBD1 for D (5 bases). Trimming took off 6 bases at V and 8 bases at J, with 22 bases between the two ends. The germline V gene has CDR1 KGHSH and CDR2 LQKENI. This CDR3 is built from 15 residues. DNA of the CDR3: TGTGCCAGCTCCCCAACCGGAGGGGAAATAAGCGGCTACACCTTC. Its protein product is CASSPTGGEISGYTF.

In this sample, this clone is hyperexpanded. The rearrangement joins TRBV2 to TRBJ1-1, with a tentative D call TRBD1 (6 bases). The V end was cut by 9 bases, the J end by 7 bases, with 21 bases between. Germline lookup yields CDR1 SNHLY and CDR2 FYNNEI. This CDR3 region has 14 residues. CDR3 coding DNA: TGTGCCAGGTCTATTTTACCGGGGGGCAATGAAGCTTTCTTT. Residues: CARSILPGGNEAFF.

V is TRBV25-1 and J is TRBJ1-1; TRBD1 aligns across 8 bases. The CDR3 is made up of 13 amino acids. Germline-derived CDR1 and CDR2 are MGHDK and SYGVNS. The V segment lost 4 bases and the J segment 4 bases; nucleotides outside the gene matches: 2. CDR3 in amino acids: CASSVRGLTEAFF. The DNA for the CDR3 is TGTGCCAGCAGTGTCAGGGGGCTCACTGAAGCTTTCTTT.

This chain uses TRBV2 with TRBJ2-3; 8 bases align to TRBD1. The CDR3 is 16 residues long. V was pared by 6 bases and J by 4 bases, with 12 bases of the junction left unmatched. The germline gives CDR1 SNHLY, CDR2 FYNNEI. CDR3 in DNA: TGTGCCAGCAGCGGACGGACAGGGAGTTTGGCAGATACGCAGTATTTT. Encoded protein: CASSGRTGSLADTQYF. The full variable domain, its missing parts supplied by reference TRBV2 and TRBJ2-3, is EPEVTQTPSHQVTQMGQEVILRCVPISNHLYFYWYRQILGQKVEFLVSFYNNEISEKSEIFDDQFSVERPDGSNFTLKIRSTKLEDSAMYFCASSGRTGSLADTQYFGPGTRLTVL.

The chain is built from TRBV19 and TRBJ2-3, with TRBD2 matching over 14 bases. Losses at the gene ends were 7 bases for V and 6 bases for J; bases not matched to a gene: 6. The CDR3 is 15 residues long. Germline lookup yields CDR1 LNHDA and CDR2 SQIVND (reference sequence). CDR3: CASNLGLAGVDTQYF. In DNA form, the CDR3 reads TGTGCCAGTAATCTGGGACTAGCGGGGGTGGATACGCAGTATTTT. Full variable domain (remainder filled in from reference TRBV19 and TRBJ2-3): DGGITQSPKYLFRKEGQNVTLSCEQNLNHDAMYWYRQDPGQGLRLIYYSQIVNDFQKGDIAEGYSVSREKKESFPLTVTSAQKNPTAFYLCASNLGLAGVDTQYFGPGTRLTVL.

The chain has TRBV11-2 and TRBJ1-2, with 7 positions matching TRBD1. The germline V gene encodes CDR1 SGHAT and CDR2 FQNNGV. V dropped 8 bases and J dropped 1; count of bases not matched to a gene: 7. The CDR3 is 14 amino acids. The CDR3 loop is CASSWDRVNYGYTF. Written as DNA, the CDR3 is TGTGCCAGCTCCTGGGACAGAGTTAACTATGGCTACACCTTC.

The chain recombines TRBV7-9 with TRBJ1-2; 8 nucleotides align to TRBD1. Germline assignment: CDR1 SEHNR and CDR2 FQNEAQ (reference sequence). J lost 4 bases, V lost 0 bases, and 4 bases had no gene match. The CDR3 has 15 amino acids. CDR3 DNA sequence: TGTGCCAGCAGCTTAGCCAGGGGGCCAATCTATGGCTACACCTTC. This translates into CASSLARGPIYGYTF.

This chain joins TRBV5-5 and TRBJ1-2, with 8 nucleotides matching TRBD1. There are 17 residues in the CDR3. Per germline, CDR1 SGHKS and CDR2 YYEKEE (reference sequence). With V trimmed by 1 base and J by 1 base, 9 bases remained unmatched. In DNA, the CDR3 is TGTGCCAGCAGCTTGTTTCCGGGACAGGCTCATAACTATGGCTACACCTTC. It yields the protein CASSLFPGQAHNYGYTF. Full variable domain (rest looked up from reference TRBV5-5 and TRBJ1-2): DAGVTQSPTHLIKTRGQQVTLRCSPISGHKSVSWYQQVLGQGPQFIFQYYEKEERGRGNFPDRFSARQFPNYSSELNVNALLLGDSALYLCASSLFPGQAHNYGYTFGSGTRLTVV.

This rearrangement joins TRBV7-8 to TRBJ1-2; D is possibly TRBD1 (6 bases). Germline values: CDR1 SGHVS, CDR2 FQNEAQ. This CDR3 is built from 14 residues. V was clipped by 10 bases and J by 6 bases, with 21 bases between them. CDR3 loop: CANTPLTGRDGYTF. CDR3 in DNA: TGTGCCAATACGCCCTTAACAGGGAGGGATGGCTACACCTTC. Filled out from reference TRBV7-8 and TRBJ1-2, the complete variable domain reads GAGVSQSPRYKVAKRGQDVALRCDPISGHVSLFWYQQALGQGPEFLTYFQNEAQLDKSGLPSDRFFAERPEGSVSTLKIQRTQQEDSAVYLCANTPLTGRDGYTFGSGTRLTVV.

This clone was found a few times. The CDR3 reads CASRSTGGAEDGYTF. CDR3 DNA sequence: TGTGCCAGCAGGTCAACAGGGGGCGCAGAGGATGGCTACACCTTC. The V gene is TRBV7-9, the J gene TRBJ1-2, with 9 bases matching TRBD1. V was clipped by 6 bases and J by 6 bases; unmatched bases: 11. CDR1 is SEHNR, CDR2 FQNEAQ, per germline (reference sequence). The CDR3 spans 15 residues.

The chain uses TRBV18 and TRBJ1-2, with 7 nucleotides matching TRBD1. This CDR3 spans 15 amino acids. Trimming cost V 3 bases and J 4 bases; bases outside gene matches: 8. From germline, CDR1 is KGHSH and CDR2 LQKENI. CDR3 in DNA: TGTGCCAGCTCACCTACTTACCGGGACAGCTATGGCTACACCTTC. This translates into CASSPTYRDSYGYTF.

The rearrangement links TRBV5-6 to TRBJ2-2, with 7 bases that match TRBD2. Germline CDR1 and CDR2: SGHDT and YYEEEE. V was clipped by 0 bases and J by 5 bases; unmatched bases: 4. This CDR3 contains 15 residues. CDR3 loop: CASSLGLAGTGELFF. Written as DNA, the CDR3 is TGTGCCAGCAGCTTGGGACTAGCCGGGACCGGGGAGCTGTTTTTT.

This clone was seen a handful of times. This chain joins TRBV3-1 (or the pseudogene TRBV3-2) and TRBJ2-6, with TRBD1 as a possible D gene (6 bases). CDR1 and CDR2 (germline): LGHDT, YNNKEL (reference sequence). Trimming cost V 1 base and J 0 bases, with 10 bases left between them. This CDR3 has 17 residues. CDR3: CASSQAKDSSGANVLTF. CDR3 DNA: TGTGCCAGCAGCCAAGCAAAGGACAGCTCTGGGGCCAACGTCCTGACTTTC.

This clone occurred a few times. Sequence at one end of the junction differs from germline and may be a read error. The chain carries TRBV6-1 and TRBJ2-3; 10 bases are a match to TRBD2. The germline CDR1 and CDR2 sequences are MNHNS and SASEGT. The CDR3 length is 14 residues. CDR3 bases: TGTGCCAGCAGGGAAGCGGGGGGGCCGTATACGCAGTATTTT. It is translated as CASREAGGPYTQYF.

This clone was found once. This chain links TRBV2 with TRBJ1-1; D is unclear. Germline assignment: CDR1 SNHLY and CDR2 FYNNEI. The CDR3 sequence is 12 residues long. The V and J ends lost 2 bases and 6 bases respectively, with 7 bases between them. The CDR3 is CASSESGSEAFF. CDR3 in DNA: TGTGCCAGCAGTGAATCTGGCTCTGAAGCTTTCTTT. Together with reference TRBV2 and TRBJ1-1, the CDR3 gives the full variable domain: EPEVTQTPSHQVTQMGQEVILRCVPISNHLYFYWYRQILGQKVEFLVSFYNNEISEKSEIFDDQFSVERPDGSNFTLKIRSTKLEDSAMYFCASSESGSEAFFGQGTRLTVV.

The chain carries TRBV3-1 (or the pseudogene TRBV3-2) and TRBJ1-3; a weak D match, TRBD1 (6 bases). The CDR3 sequence is 15 residues long. With 1 base removed from V and 0 bases from J, the gap between germline ends came to 7 bases. Looked up from germline, CDR1 is LGHDT and CDR2 is YNNKEL (reference sequence). CDR3 loop: CASSQGTDSGNTIYF. The DNA for the CDR3 is TGTGCCAGCAGCCAAGGGACAGACTCTGGAAACACCATATATTTT.

CDR3 sequence: CASKGQGAYNEQFF. The CDR3 DNA reads as TGTGCCAGCAAGGGACAGGGGGCCTACAATGAGCAGTTCTTC. The rearrangement joins TRBV3-1 (or the pseudogene TRBV3-2) to TRBJ2-1; 11 positions agree with TRBD1. The germline gives CDR1 LGHDT, CDR2 YNNKEL (reference sequence). J gave up 2 bases and V 7 bases, and 1 base lay outside the gene matches. This CDR3 spans 14 amino acids.

This chain uses TRBV13 with TRBJ2-2, with D possibly being TRBD1 (6 bases). Germline V CDR1 and CDR2: PRHDT, FYEKMQ (reference sequence). Trimming took off 4 bases at V and 4 bases at J, with 13 bases between the two ends. The length of the CDR3 is 15 residues. CDR3 sequence (DNA): TGTGCCAGCAGCTCCGACTCAGGGGCCACCGGGGAGCTGTTTTTT. Protein sequence: CASSSDSGATGELFF. Looking up the rest from reference TRBV13 and TRBJ2-2 gives the full variable domain: AAGVIQSPRHLIKEKRETATLKCYPIPRHDTVYWYQQGPGQDPQFLISFYEKMQSDKGSIPDRFSAQQFSDYHSELNMSSLELGDSALYFCASSSDSGATGELFFGEGSRLTVL.

This clone was detected once. The V call is TRBV7-8, the J call TRBJ2-7; 8 bases line up with TRBD1. This CDR3 region has 15 residues. Germline CDR1 reads SGHVS; CDR2 reads FQNEAQ. Unmatched junction bases numbered 6, after V lost 4 bases and J lost 1 base. CDR3 loop: CASSSGTGSSYEQYF. The CDR3 region has the DNA TGTGCCAGCAGCTCAGGGACAGGATCTTCCTACGAGCAGTACTTC.